The 21 T cell receptor beta chains below all came from one sample that was sequenced in a study of identical twins. Via MiXCR, TCRdb re-called the 5' RACE reads, giving one row per CDR3 protein. The table has 250,000 or so distinct CDR3 sequences, approximately 8% seen once. These data also featured in a second study, about yellow fever vaccine responses in identical twins.

The sequenced sample consisted of CD8+ T cells sorted from blood. The receptors were sampled from a woman under 30 in good health.

This clonotype appeared many times. The CDR3 loop reads CASSTGTGFGEQYV. CDR3 DNA: TGCGCCAGCAGCACCGGGACAGGTTTCGGCGAGCAGTACGTC. The V call is TRBV5-1, the J call TRBJ2-7; 8 bases match TRBD1. Germline CDR1 SGHRS, CDR2 YFSETQ. V shed 4 bases, J shed 6 bases, and the junction held 9 bases outside the gene matches. The CDR3 contains 14 residues.

V is TRBV10-3 and J is TRBJ2-7, with D possibly TRBD1 on 6 matching bases. Trimming stripped 6 bases from V and 6 bases from J, with 21 bases between. Germline CDR1 is ENHRY and CDR2 is SYGVKD. The CDR3 totals 15 residues. The CDR3 region is CAIRNQTGAPLEQYF. As DNA, the CDR3 is TGTGCCATCAGAAACCAGACAGGCGCCCCTCTCGAGCAGTACTTC.

The chain links TRBV5-6 to TRBJ1-1; the D gene is possibly TRBD1 (6 bases). CDR1 SGHDT and CDR2 YYEEEE come from the germline V gene. There are 15 residues in the CDR3. V was trimmed by 2 bases and J by 4 bases, leaving 15 bases between them. CDR3 nucleotide sequence: TGTGCCAGCAGCTTCGGTACAGGGCTTGGCACTGAAGCTTTCTTT. Protein: CASSFGTGLGTEAFF.

CDR3: CSARDGTGPSYEQYF. In DNA, the CDR3 is TGCAGTGCTAGAGATGGGACAGGGCCCTCCTACGAGCAGTACTTC. The V call is TRBV20-1, the J call TRBJ2-7; 9 positions match TRBD1. This CDR3 comprises 15 residues. Per the germline V gene, CDR1 is DFQATT and CDR2 is SNEGSKA (reference sequence). The J segment lost 0 bases and the V segment lost 0 bases, leaving 3 bases of the junction unmatched.

The gene calls are TRBV4-1 and TRBJ2-3; D remains unclear. CDR3 size: 15 residues. The germline gives CDR1 MGHRA, CDR2 YSYEKL. V was clipped by 2 bases and J by 0 bases, with 9 bases between them. In nucleotides, the CDR3 is TGCGCCAGCAGCCAACTCGGCTACAGCACAGATACGCAGTATTTT. It codes for CASSQLGYSTDTQYF.

The gene calls are TRBV9 and TRBJ2-3; 12 bases match TRBD2. V was clipped by 4 bases and J by 3 bases; unmatched bases: 6. CDR1 and CDR2 from the germline V gene are SGDLS and YYNGEE. The CDR3 is made up of 16 amino acids. CDR3 protein: CASSKAGTSGTDTQYF. The CDR3 nucleotides are TGTGCCAGCAGCAAAGCGGGGACTAGCGGGACAGATACGCAGTATTTT.

In its sample, this clonotype was seen many times. The V and J genes are TRBV4-1 and TRBJ2-1; D might be TRBD2 (5 bases). In germline, CDR1 is MGHRA, CDR2 YSYEKL. The CDR3 sequence is 17 residues long. Trimming removed 4 bases from V and 2 bases from J, with 18 bases in between. CDR3 sequence: CASSLRLSGTPYNEQFF. For the CDR3, the DNA is TGCGCCAGCAGCCTAAGATTGAGCGGAACTCCCTACAATGAGCAGTTCTTC.

V and J are TRBV27 and TRBJ2-1; TRBD2 agrees at 15 bases. From germline, CDR1 is MNHEY and CDR2 SMNVEV (reference sequence). V trimming: 6 bases; J trimming: 8 bases; junction bases outside the gene matches: 11. The CDR3 sequence is 17 residues long. CDR3 bases: TGTGCCAGCAGCCGACCCCGGACTAGCGGGAGGGCCCATGAGCAGTTCTTC. Translating gives CASSRPRTSGRAHEQFF.

This clonotype was seen many times. J is TRBJ2-1 and V is TRBV5-6, with 15 nucleotides matching TRBD2. CDR3 length: 15 residues. The germline V gene has CDR1 SGHDT and CDR2 YYEEEE. The V segment lost 4 bases and the J segment 9 bases; nucleotides outside the gene matches: 5. The CDR3 here is CASSGPGLAGGEQFF. The CDR3 DNA follows: TGTGCCAGCAGCGGACCGGGACTAGCGGGAGGTGAGCAGTTCTTC.

This clonotype turned up a few times. V usage is TRBV7-9 and J usage is TRBJ2-3, with TRBD2 as a possible D gene (6 bases). Trimming cost V 2 bases and J 0 bases, with 12 bases left between them. The germline CDR1 and CDR2 sequences are SEHNR and FQNEAQ (reference sequence). The CDR3 runs 16 residues. The CDR3 DNA reads TGTGCCAGCAGCTTACCGTTCAGCGGGAGCACAGATACGCAGTATTTT. It codes for CASSLPFSGSTDTQYF.

The chain recombines TRBV7-9 with TRBJ2-4; possible D gene TRBD1, 5 bases. V lost 5 bases and J lost 1, with 9 bases in between. The CDR3 is 14 residues long. Per the germline V gene, CDR1 is SEHNR and CDR2 is FQNEAQ (reference sequence). In DNA, the CDR3 is TGTGCCAGCAGCCACGACAGTGCCAAAAACATTCAGTACTTC. It encodes CASSHDSAKNIQYF.

The chain joins TRBV27 to TRBJ2-1; 14 bases are shared with TRBD2. Germline CDR1 and CDR2: MNHEY and SMNVEV (reference sequence). The CDR3 has 17 amino acids. V trimming: 6 bases; J trimming: 0 bases; junction bases outside the gene matches: 4. This CDR3 is CASRGLAGVGSYNEQFF. In nucleotides, the CDR3 is TGTGCCAGCAGGGGACTAGCGGGAGTTGGCTCCTACAATGAGCAGTTCTTC.

This clonotype was seen more than once but under ten times. The chain recombines TRBV20-1 with TRBJ2-3; maybe TRBD1 (6 bases). From germline, CDR1 is DFQATT and CDR2 SNEGSKA (reference sequence). The CDR3 has 14 amino acids. With 3 bases removed from V and 4 bases from J, the gap between germline ends came to 14 bases. CDR3 bases: TGCAGTGCTAGTCTGGGGGCTGGACCAGATACGCAGTATTTT. Protein product: CSASLGAGPDTQYF.

This clonotype has ten or more counts. The chain carries TRBV7-8 and TRBJ1-1; no clear D. This CDR3 is 16 amino acids long. Trimming removed 2 bases from V and 1 base from J, with 14 bases in between. The germline V gene encodes CDR1 SGHVS and CDR2 FQNEAQ. CDR3 in DNA: TGTGCCAGCAGCTTAAAAGACAACACCTGGAACACTGAAGCTTTCTTT. As protein: CASSLKDNTWNTEAFF. Looking up the rest from reference TRBV7-8 and TRBJ1-1 gives the full variable domain: GAGVSQSPRYKVAKRGQDVALRCDPISGHVSLFWYQQALGQGPEFLTYFQNEAQLDKSGLPSDRFFAERPEGSVSTLKIQRTQQEDSAVYLCASSLKDNTWNTEAFFGQGTRLTVV.

This clonotype was detected many times. The gene calls are TRBV4-1 and TRBJ2-2, with 12 bases that match TRBD2. V lost 2 bases to trimming and J lost 5 bases; unmatched junction nucleotides: 12. The CDR3 has 19 residues. Germline V lookup: CDR1 MGHRA, CDR2 YSYEKL. This chain's CDR3 is CASSQMELAGGMYTGELFF. The CDR3 DNA sequence: TGCGCCAGCAGCCAAATGGAGCTAGCGGGGGGGATGTATACCGGGGAGCTGTTTTTT.

This clonotype was seen ten or more times. The chain recombines TRBV28 with TRBJ1-1, with D unresolved. V lost 6 bases and J 2 bases, leaving 13 bases between the germline ends. The germline V gene has CDR1 MDHEN and CDR2 SYDVKM. This CDR3 contains 14 residues. CDR3 protein: CASSSGRENTEAFF. CDR3 in DNA: TGTGCCAGCAGCTCCGGACGGGAAAACACTGAAGCTTTCTTT.

This clonotype has a count of ten or more. The rearrangement joins TRBV10-2 to TRBJ2-7, with D perhaps matching TRBD2 (5 bases). The V gene lost 6 bases and the J gene lost 3 bases, with 12 bases spanning the gap. The CDR3 length is 13 residues. Germline-derived CDR1 and CDR2 are WSHSY and SAAADI. DNA of the CDR3: TGCGCCAGCAGCGGGGAGCCCCTCTACGAGCAGTACGTC. It specifies CASSGEPLYEQYV.

The CDR3 is CSARDSGSDTGELFF. The CDR3 bases are TGCAGTGCTAGAGATAGCGGGAGCGACACCGGGGAGCTGTTTTTT. The J gene is TRBJ2-2, the V gene TRBV20-1, with 9 bases that match TRBD2. V gave up 0 bases and J gave up 3 bases; unmatched junction bases: 2. CDR1 is DFQATT and CDR2 is SNEGSKA in the germline V gene (reference sequence). The CDR3 is made up of 15 amino acids.

This clonotype has at least ten counts. The V call is TRBV28, the J call TRBJ2-2, with D unclear. CDR1 is MDHEN, CDR2 SYDVKM, per germline. Trimming left V 3 bases short and J 0 bases short, with 11 bases between. CDR3 length: 16 amino acids. The CDR3: CASSFLSNPNTGELFF. CDR3 bases: TGTGCCAGCAGTTTTCTCAGTAACCCGAACACCGGGGAGCTGTTTTTT.

This clonotype has at least ten counts. V is TRBV7-6 and J is TRBJ2-1; D possibly uses TRBD1 or TRBD2 (6 bases each). The CDR3 is 17 residues long. Germline CDR1 and CDR2: SGHVS and FNYEAQ. V lost 2 bases to trimming and J lost 3 bases, with 17 bases between them. The CDR3, as DNA: TGTGCCAGCAGCTTAAAAGGGGGGTCGGCGGTCTACAATGAGCAGTTCTTC. Its protein product is CASSLKGGSAVYNEQFF.

This clonotype was found a few times. The chain uses TRBV7-9 and TRBJ2-7, with D uncertain. Germline CDR1 SEHNR, CDR2 FQNEAQ (reference sequence). The V end was cut by 5 bases, the J end by 0 bases, with 11 bases between. This CDR3 spans 14 amino acids. The CDR3 DNA reads as TGTGCCAGCAGCGCCCGTTTGGCCTCCTACGAGCAGTACTTC. Its protein product is CASSARLASYEQYF. Variable domain in full (rest from reference TRBV7-9 and TRBJ2-7): DTGVSQNPRHKITKRGQNVTFRCDPISEHNRLYWYRQTLGQGPEFLTYFQNEAQLEKSRLLSDRFSAERPKGSFSTLEIQRTEQGDSAMYLCASSARLASYEQYFGPGTRLTVT.